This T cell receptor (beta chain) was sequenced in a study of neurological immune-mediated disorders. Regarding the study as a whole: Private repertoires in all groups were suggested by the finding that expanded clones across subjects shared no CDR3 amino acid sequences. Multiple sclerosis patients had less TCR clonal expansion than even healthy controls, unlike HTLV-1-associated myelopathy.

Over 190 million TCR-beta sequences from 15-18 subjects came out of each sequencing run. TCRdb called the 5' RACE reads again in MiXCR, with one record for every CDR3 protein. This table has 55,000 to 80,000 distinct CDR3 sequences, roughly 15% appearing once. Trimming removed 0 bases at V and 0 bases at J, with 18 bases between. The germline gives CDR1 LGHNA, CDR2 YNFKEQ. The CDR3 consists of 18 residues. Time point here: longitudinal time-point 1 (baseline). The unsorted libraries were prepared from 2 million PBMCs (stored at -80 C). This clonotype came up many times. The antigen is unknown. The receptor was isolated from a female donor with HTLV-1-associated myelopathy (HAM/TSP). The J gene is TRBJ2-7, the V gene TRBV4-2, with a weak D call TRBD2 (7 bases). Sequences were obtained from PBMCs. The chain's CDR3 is CASSQDRPGGLGSYEQYF. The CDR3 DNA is TGTGCCAGCAGCCAAGATCGGCCGGGGGGCCTCGGCTCCTACGAGCAGTACTTC.